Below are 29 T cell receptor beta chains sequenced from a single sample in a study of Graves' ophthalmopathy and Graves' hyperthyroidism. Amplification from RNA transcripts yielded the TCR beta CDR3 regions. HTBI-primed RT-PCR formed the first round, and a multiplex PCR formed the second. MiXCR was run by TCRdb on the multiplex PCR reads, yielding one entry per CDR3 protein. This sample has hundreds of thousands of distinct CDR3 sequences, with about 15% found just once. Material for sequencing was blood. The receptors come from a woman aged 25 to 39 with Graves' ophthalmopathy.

The CDR3 reads CASNRVGQSYEQYF. In DNA form, the CDR3 reads TGTGCCAGCAACCGAGTAGGACAATCCTACGAGCAGTACTTC. The rearrangement joins TRBV6-1 to TRBJ2-7, with D possibly matching TRBD1 (5 bases). Germline CDR1 is MNHNS and CDR2 is SASEGT. Deletions cut 7 bases from V and 1 base from J, with 14 bases between. CDR3 size: 14 residues.

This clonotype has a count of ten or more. The CDR3 spells CASSHGDRPQYGYTF. CDR3 DNA: TGCGCCAGCAGCCACGGGGACAGGCCTCAGTATGGCTACACCTTC. V gene TRBV5-1 combines with J gene TRBJ1-2; 8 bases are a match to TRBD1. The ends lost 4 bases at V and 5 bases at J; junction bases unmatched: 10. CDR1 and CDR2 from the germline V gene are SGHRS and YFSETQ. The CDR3 contains 15 residues. Full variable domain (outside the CDR3, taken from reference TRBV5-1 and TRBJ1-2): KAGVTQTPRYLIKTRGQQVTLSCSPISGHRSVSWYQQTPGQGLQFLFEYFSETQRNKGNFPGRFSGRQFSNSRSEMNVSTLELGDSALYLCASSHGDRPQYGYTFGSGTRLTVV.

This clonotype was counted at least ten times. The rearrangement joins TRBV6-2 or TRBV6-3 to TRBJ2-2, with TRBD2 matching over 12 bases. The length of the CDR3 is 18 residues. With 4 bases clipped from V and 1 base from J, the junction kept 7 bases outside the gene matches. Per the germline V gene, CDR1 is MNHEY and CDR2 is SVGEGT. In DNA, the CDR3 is TGTGCCAGCAGTTCCCTAGCGGGAGGGCCGAGGAACACCGGGGAGCTGTTTTTT. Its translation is CASSSLAGGPRNTGELFF.

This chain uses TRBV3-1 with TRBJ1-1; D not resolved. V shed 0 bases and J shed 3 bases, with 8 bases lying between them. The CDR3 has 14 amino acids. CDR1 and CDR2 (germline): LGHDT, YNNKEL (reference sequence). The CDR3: CASSQEGRHTEAFF. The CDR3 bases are TGTGCCAGCAGCCAAGAAGGGCGGCACACTGAAGCTTTCTTT.

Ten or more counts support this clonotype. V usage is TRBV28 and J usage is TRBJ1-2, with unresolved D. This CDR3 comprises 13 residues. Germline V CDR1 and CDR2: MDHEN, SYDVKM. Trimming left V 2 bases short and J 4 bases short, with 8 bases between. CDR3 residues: CASSLSGVYGYTF. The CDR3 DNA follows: TGTGCCAGCAGTTTAAGCGGAGTCTATGGCTACACCTTC.

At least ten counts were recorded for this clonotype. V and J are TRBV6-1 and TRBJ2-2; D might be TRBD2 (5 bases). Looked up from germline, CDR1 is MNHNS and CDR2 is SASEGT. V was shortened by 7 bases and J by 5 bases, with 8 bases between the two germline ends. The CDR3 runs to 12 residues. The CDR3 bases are TGTGCCAGCACCCGGGAAACCGGGGAGCTGTTTTTT. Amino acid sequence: CASTRETGELFF.

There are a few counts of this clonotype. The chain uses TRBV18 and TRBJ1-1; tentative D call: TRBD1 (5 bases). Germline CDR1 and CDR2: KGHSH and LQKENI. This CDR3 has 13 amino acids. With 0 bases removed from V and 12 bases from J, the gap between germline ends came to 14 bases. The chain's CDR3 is CASSPPARDETFF. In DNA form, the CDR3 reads TGTGCCAGCTCACCACCGGCCAGGGACGAAACTTTCTTT. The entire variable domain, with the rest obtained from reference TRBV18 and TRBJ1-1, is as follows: NAGVMQNPRHLVRRRGQEARLRCSPMKGHSHVYWYRQLPEEGLKFMVYLQKENIIDESGMPKERFSAEFPKEGPSILRIQQVVRGDSAAYFCASSPPARDETFFGQGTRLTVV.

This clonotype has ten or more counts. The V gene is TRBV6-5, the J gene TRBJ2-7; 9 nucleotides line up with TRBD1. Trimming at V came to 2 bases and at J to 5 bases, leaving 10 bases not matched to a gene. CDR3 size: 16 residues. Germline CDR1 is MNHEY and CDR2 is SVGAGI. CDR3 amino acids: CASSYLGTGFVDEQYF. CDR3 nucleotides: TGTGCCAGCAGTTACCTAGGGACAGGGTTCGTAGACGAGCAGTACTTC.

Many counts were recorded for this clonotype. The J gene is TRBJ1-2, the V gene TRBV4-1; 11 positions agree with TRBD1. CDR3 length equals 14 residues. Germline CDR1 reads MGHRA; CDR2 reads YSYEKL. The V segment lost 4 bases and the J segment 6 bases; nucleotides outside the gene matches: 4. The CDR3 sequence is CASSRGQGANGYTF. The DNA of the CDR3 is TGCGCCAGCAGCCGCGGACAGGGGGCCAATGGCTACACCTTC.

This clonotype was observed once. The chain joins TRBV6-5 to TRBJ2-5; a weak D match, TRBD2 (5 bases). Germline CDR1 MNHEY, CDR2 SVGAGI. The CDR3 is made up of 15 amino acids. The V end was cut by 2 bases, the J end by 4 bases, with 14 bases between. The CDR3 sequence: CASSYGYAGGETQYF. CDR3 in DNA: TGTGCCAGCAGTTACGGCTACGCCGGAGGAGAGACCCAGTACTTC.

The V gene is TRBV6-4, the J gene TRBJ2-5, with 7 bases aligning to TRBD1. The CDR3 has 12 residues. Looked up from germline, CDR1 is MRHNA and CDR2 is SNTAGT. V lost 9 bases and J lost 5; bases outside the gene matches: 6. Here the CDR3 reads CASRGGSETQYF. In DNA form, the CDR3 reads TGTGCCAGTCGAGGGGGCTCGGAGACCCAGTACTTC.

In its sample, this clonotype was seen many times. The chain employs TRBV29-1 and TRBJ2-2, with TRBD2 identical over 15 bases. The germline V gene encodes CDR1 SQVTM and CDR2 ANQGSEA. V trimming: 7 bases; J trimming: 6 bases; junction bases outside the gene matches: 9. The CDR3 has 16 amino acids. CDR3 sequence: CSALRTSGRAPGELFF. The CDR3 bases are TGCAGCGCTTTAAGGACTAGCGGGAGGGCCCCCGGGGAGCTGTTTTTT.

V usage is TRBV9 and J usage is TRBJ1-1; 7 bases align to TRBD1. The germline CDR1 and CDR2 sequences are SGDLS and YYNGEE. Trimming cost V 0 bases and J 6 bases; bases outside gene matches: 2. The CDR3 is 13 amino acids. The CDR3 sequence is CASSVGDSSEAFF. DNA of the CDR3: TGTGCCAGCAGCGTAGGGGACAGCTCTGAAGCTTTCTTT.

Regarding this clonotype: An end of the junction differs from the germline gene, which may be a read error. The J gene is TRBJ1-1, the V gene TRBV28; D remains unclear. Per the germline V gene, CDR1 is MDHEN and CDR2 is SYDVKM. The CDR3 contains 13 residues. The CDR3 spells CASTSAQRSDAFF. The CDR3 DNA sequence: TGTGCCAGCACCTCGGCGCAGCGGTCTGATGCTTTCTTT.

DNA for the CDR3: TGTGCCAGCCGGACAGGGACCAATCAGCCCCAGCATTTT. This sequence encodes CASRTGTNQPQHF. The gene calls are TRBV28 and TRBJ1-5; TRBD1 matches at 8 bases. Germline CDR1 and CDR2: MDHEN and SYDVKM. V lost 8 bases to trimming and J lost 3 bases; unmatched junction nucleotides: 3. CDR3 length: 13 residues.

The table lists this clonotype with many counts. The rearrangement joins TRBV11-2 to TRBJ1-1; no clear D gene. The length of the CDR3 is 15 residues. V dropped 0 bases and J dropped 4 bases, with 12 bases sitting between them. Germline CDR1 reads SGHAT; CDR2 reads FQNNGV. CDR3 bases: TGTGCCAGCAGCTTAGAGGGCATCCCAAGCACTGAAGCTTTCTTT. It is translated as CASSLEGIPSTEAFF.

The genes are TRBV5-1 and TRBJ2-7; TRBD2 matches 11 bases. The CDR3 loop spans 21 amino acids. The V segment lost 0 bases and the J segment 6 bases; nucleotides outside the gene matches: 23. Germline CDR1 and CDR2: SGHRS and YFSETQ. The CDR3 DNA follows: TGCGCCAGCAGCTTGGTCCCTGCGCAACTAGCGGGAGATCCTGGGGGAAGCGAGCAGTACTTC. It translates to CASSLVPAQLAGDPGGSEQYF. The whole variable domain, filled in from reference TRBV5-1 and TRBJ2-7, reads KAGVTQTPRYLIKTRGQQVTLSCSPISGHRSVSWYQQTPGQGLQFLFEYFSETQRNKGNFPGRFSGRQFSNSRSEMNVSTLELGDSALYLCASSLVPAQLAGDPGGSEQYFGPGTRLTVT.

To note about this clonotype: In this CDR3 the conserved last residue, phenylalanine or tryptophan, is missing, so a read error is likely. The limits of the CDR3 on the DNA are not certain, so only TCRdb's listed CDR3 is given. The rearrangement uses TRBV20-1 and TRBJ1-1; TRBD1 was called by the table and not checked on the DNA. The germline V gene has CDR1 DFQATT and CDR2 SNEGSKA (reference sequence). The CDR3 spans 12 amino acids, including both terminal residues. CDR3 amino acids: CSASLGGTEAFV.

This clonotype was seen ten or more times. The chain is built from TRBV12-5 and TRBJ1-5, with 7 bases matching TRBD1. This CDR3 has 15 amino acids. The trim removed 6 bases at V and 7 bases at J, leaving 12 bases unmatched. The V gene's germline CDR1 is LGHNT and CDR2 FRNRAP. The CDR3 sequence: CASGGRGAPLQPQHF. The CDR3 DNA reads TGTGCTAGTGGCGGCAGGGGGGCCCCTTTGCAGCCCCAGCATTTT. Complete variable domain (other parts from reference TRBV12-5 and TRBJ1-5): DARVTQTPRHKVTEMGQEVTMRCQPILGHNTVFWYRQTMMQGLELLAYFRNRAPLDDSGMPKDRFSAEMPDATLATLKIQPSEPRDSAVYFCASGGRGAPLQPQHFGDGTRLSIL.

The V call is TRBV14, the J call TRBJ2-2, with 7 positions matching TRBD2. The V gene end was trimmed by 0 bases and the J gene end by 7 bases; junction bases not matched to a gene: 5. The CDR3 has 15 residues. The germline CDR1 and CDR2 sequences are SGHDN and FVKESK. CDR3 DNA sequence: TGTGCCAGCAGCCAAGAAGCGGGGATGTACGGGGAGCTGTTTTTT. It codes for CASSQEAGMYGELFF. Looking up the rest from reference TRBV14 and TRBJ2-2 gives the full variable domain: EAGVTQFPSHSVIEKGQTVTLRCDPISGHDNLYWYRRVMGKEIKFLLHFVKESKQDESGMPNNRFLAERTGGTYSTLKVQPAELEDSGVYFCASSQEAGMYGELFFGEGSRLTVL.

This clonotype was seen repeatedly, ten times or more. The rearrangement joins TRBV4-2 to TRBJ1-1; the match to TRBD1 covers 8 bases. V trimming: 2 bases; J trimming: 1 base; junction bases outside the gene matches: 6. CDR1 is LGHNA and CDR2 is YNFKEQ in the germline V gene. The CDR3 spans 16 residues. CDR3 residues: CASSQILGTGNTEAFF. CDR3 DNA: TGTGCCAGCAGCCAAATCCTCGGGACAGGGAACACTGAAGCTTTCTTT.

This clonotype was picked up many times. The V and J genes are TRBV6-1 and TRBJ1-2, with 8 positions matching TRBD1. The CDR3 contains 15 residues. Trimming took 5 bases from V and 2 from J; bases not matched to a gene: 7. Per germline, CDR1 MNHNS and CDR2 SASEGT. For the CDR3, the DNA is TGTGCCAGCAGTCCTTACAGGGGGTCAAACTATGGCTACACCTTC. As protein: CASSPYRGSNYGYTF.

In nucleotides, the CDR3 is TGTGCTAGTGGGCTCACTTCTGAAGCTTTCTTT. It codes for CASGLTSEAFF. The V and J genes are TRBV12-5 and TRBJ1-1; D is uncertain. Trimming took 6 bases from V and 6 from J, leaving 8 bases between them. The CDR3 consists of 11 residues. CDR1 and CDR2 (germline): LGHNT, FRNRAP. Based on the CDR3 plus reference TRBV12-5 and TRBJ1-1, the full variable domain is DARVTQTPRHKVTEMGQEVTMRCQPILGHNTVFWYRQTMMQGLELLAYFRNRAPLDDSGMPKDRFSAEMPDATLATLKIQPSEPRDSAVYFCASGLTSEAFFGQGTRLTVV.

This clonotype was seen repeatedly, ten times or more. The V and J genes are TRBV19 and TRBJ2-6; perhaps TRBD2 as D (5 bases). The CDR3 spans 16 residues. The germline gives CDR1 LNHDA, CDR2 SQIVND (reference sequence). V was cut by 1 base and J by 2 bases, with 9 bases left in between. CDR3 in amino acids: CASSIVTGTGANVLTF. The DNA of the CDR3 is TGTGCCAGTAGTATAGTAACGGGGACTGGGGCCAACGTCCTGACTTTC.

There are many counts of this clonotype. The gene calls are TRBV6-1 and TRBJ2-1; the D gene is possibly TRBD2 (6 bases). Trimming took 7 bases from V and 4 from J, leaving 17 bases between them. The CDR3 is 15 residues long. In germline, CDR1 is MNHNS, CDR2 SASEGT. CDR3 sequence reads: CASIELEGGYNEQFF. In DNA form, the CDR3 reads TGTGCCAGCATCGAACTGGAGGGCGGGTACAATGAGCAGTTCTTC.

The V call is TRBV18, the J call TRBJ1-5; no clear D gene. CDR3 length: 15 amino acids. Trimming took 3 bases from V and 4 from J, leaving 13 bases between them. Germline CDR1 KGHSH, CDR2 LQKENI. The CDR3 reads CASSPMTPENQPQHF. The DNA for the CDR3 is TGTGCCAGCTCACCCATGACGCCCGAGAATCAGCCCCAGCATTTT. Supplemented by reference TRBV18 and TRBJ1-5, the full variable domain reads NAGVMQNPRHLVRRRGQEARLRCSPMKGHSHVYWYRQLPEEGLKFMVYLQKENIIDESGMPKERFSAEFPKEGPSILRIQQVVRGDSAAYFCASSPMTPENQPQHFGDGTRLSIL.

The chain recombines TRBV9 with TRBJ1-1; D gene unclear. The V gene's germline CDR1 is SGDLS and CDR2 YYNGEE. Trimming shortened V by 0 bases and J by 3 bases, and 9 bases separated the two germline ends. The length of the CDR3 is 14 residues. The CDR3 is CASSVGLVDTEAFF. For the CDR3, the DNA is TGTGCCAGCAGCGTAGGGCTGGTAGACACTGAAGCTTTCTTT.

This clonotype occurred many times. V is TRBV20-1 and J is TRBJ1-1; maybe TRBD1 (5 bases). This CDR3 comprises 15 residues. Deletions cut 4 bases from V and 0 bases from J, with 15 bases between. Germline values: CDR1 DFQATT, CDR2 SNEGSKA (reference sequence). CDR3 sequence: CSAKTAPGLNTEAFF. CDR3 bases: TGCAGTGCTAAAACGGCGCCGGGACTGAACACTGAAGCTTTCTTT.

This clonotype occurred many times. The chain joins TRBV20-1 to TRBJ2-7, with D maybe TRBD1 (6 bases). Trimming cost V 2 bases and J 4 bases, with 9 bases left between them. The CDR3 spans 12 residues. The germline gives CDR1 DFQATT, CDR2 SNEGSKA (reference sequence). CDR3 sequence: CSARPTGYEQYF. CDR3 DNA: TGCAGTGCTAGACCAACAGGGTACGAGCAGTACTTC.